This T cell receptor (beta chain) was identified during a study of post-analysis software for immune sequencing data. Overall study: Clinical courses comprised relapsing-remitting, secondary progressive and progressive-relapsing multiple sclerosis.

This clonotype was seen a few times. Antigen unknown. The germline gives CDR1 SQVTM, CDR2 ANQGSEA. With 4 bases clipped from V and 4 bases from J, the junction kept 4 bases outside the gene matches. CDR3 size: 14 residues. Sequencing libraries made from TCR beta cDNA carried unique molecular identifiers. The T cell input of about 0.9 to 11 million gave roughly 460,000 cDNA molecules. One entry per CDR3 protein results from TCRdb running MiXCR on the PCR reads. Altogether about 190,000 distinct CDR3 sequences are present, over 25% being singletons, with the ten largest covering about 3.7%. Findings of the study overall: Analysis by F measure revealed that same-batch samples clustered strongly together. Normalized Chao1 diversity was significantly lower in multiple sclerosis patients than in controls. Compared with controls, patients had more of roughly five TRBV segments, including TRBV5-6, TRBV5-1 and TRBV20-1.

The TCR was taken from a girl aged 2 to 17 with multiple sclerosis. The sequencing sample was made of blood. The rearrangement uses TRBV29-1 and TRBJ2-2, with 9 bases matching TRBD1. The CDR3 sequence: CSVGNRGRTGELFF. CDR3 DNA: TGCAGCGTTGGGAACAGGGGGCGCACCGGGGAGCTGTTTTTT.